The TCR beta chain described here comes from a study of cytomegalovirus exposure and HLA in healthy donors. Background on the study: Among the 370 or so donors who were genotyped, about 79% fell in the genetic ancestry cluster that is associated with self-reported Caucasian donors.

The CDR3 runs 15 residues. About this clone: Its antigen is not identified.

The study's findings and limits: Cytomegalovirus status, reportedly, was diagnosed with high specificity and sensitivity by the classifier. The study found most TCR sequences rare, yet found some public TCRs in many donors.

PCR involved 60 Vbeta and 13 Jbeta primers. Sequencing used immunoSEQ multiplex PCR; TCRdb keeps in-frame clones, though not all of them. There are some 180,000 clones in the sample; around 77% occur only once, and 2.9% lies in the top ten. Material for sequencing was PBMCs. The sequence derives from a woman in her twenties or thirties in good health and CMV-seronegative. V usage is TRBV21-1 and J usage is TRBJ2-5; TRBD1 is taken as the D call from the table, unchecked against the DNA. TRBV21-1 has pseudogene status. CDR3 loop: CASSKTGEDIETQYF. CDR3 bases: TGTGCCAGCAGCAAAACAGGGGAGGACATAGAGACCCAGTACTTC.